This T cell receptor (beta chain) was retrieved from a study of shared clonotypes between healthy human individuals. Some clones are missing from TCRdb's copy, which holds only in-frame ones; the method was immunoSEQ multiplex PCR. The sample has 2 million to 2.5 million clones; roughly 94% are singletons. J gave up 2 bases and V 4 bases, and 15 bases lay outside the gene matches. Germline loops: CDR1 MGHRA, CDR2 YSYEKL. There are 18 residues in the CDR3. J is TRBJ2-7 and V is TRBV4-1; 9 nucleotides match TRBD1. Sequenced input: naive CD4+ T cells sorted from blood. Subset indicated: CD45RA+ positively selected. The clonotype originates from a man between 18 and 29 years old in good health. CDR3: CASSPPGGQGFSAYEQYF. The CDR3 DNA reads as TGCGCCAGCAGCCCCCCGGGGGGACAGGGATTTTCGGCCTACGAGCAGTACTTC.